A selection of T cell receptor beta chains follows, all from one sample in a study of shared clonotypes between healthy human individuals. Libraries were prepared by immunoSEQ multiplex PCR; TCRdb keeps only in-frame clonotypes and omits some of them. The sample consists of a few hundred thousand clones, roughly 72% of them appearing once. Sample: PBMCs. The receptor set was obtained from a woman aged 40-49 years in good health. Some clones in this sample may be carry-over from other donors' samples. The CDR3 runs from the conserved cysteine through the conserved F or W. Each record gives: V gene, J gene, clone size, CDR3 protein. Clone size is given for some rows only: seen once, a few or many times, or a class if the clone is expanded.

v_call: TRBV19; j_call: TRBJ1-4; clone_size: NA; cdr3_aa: CASRTGGGEKLFF
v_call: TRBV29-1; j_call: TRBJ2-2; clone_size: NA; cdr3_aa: CSAGATGGNTGELFF
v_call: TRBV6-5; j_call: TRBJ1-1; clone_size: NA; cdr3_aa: CATSQGAEAFF
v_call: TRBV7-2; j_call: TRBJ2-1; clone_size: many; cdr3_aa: CASTGVRGNEQFF
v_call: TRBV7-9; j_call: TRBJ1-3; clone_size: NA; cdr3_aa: CASSHLTQGNTIYF
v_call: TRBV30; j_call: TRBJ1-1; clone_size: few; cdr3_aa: CAWSLQTNTEAFF
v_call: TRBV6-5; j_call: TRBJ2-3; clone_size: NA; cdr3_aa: CASSTRQTDTQYF
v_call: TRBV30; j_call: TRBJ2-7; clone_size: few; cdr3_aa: CAWGPNSYEQYF
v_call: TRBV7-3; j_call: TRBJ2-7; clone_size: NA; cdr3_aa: CASRASGAPYEQYF
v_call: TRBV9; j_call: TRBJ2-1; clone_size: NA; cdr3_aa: CASSVESSLHNEQFF
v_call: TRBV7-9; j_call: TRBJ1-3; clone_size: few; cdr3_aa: CASSLGEAHTIYF
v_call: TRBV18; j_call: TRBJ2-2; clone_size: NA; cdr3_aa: CASSPAAGADTGELFF
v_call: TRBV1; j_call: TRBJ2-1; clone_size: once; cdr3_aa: CTSSCRTSSHNEQFF
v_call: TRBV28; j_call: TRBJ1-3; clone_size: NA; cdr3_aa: CASSSGTVASGNTIYF
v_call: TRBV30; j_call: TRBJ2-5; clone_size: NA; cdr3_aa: CAWSHGTQYF
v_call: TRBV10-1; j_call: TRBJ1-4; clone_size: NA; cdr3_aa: CASPGTVPDEKLFF
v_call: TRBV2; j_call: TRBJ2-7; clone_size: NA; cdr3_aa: CASYYLSWDTEQYF
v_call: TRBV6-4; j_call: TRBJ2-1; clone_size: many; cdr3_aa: CASSDGSSSNEQFF
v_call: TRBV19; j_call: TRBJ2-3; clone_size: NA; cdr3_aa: CASSIESGATTDTQYF
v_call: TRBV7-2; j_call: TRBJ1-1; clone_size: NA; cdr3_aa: CASSLRELEAFF
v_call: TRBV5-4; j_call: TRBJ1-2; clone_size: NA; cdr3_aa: CASSLGTGSYGYTF
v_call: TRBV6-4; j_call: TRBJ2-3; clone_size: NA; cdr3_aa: CASSEDSVGGPDTQYF